Following are 21 T cell receptor beta chains from one sample sequenced in a study of human T cells and chemical hapten exposure. Time point: pre-sensitization, week 0. Treatment of the sample: therapeutic diphenylcyclopropenone sensitization with weekly scalp DPC. MiXCR was run by TCRdb on the RACE reads, yielding one entry per CDR3 protein. Among 250,000 or so distinct CDR3 sequences, 7.5% to 9% were seen once, and the ten largest hold less than 1.5%. Sequences were derived from whole blood, sampled in connection with sensitization to the hapten diphenylcyclopropenone (DPC). These receptors were collected from a man between 18 and 29 years old with alopecia areata. Some clones in this sample may be carry-over from other donors' samples.

This clonotype has ten or more counts. This chain connects TRBV7-9 to TRBJ2-5; 11 bases fit TRBD2. Germline V lookup: CDR1 SEHNR, CDR2 FQNEAQ (reference sequence). This CDR3 has 19 amino acids. The V and J ends lost 4 bases and 2 bases, in that order; junction bases with no gene match: 15. The CDR3 DNA follows: TGTGCCAGCAGCTCCCCGTCGAGGCGGACTAGCGGGTCTCAAGAGACCCAGTACTTC. Translation: CASSSPSRRTSGSQETQYF.

The CDR3 loop is CASSFGTAYEQYV. The CDR3 DNA reads as TGCGCCAGCAGCTTCGGGACAGCTTACGAGCAGTACGTC. The genes are TRBV5-1 and TRBJ2-7; TRBD1 matches at 7 bases. This CDR3 spans 13 amino acids. CDR1 SGHRS and CDR2 YFSETQ come from the germline V gene. After removal of 2 bases from V and 4 bases from J, the junction contained 3 bases not matched to a gene.

The gene calls are TRBV20-1 and TRBJ1-4; 9 nucleotides line up with TRBD1. The CDR3 runs to 15 residues. CDR1 and CDR2 (germline): DFQATT, SNEGSKA (reference sequence). Trimming removed 6 bases from V and 11 bases from J; junction bases left unmatched: 16. CDR3 loop: CSAPSPGQGLEKLFF. CDR3 in DNA: TGCAGTGCGCCCTCACCGGGACAGGGTTTGGAGAAACTGTTTTTT.

This clonotype was counted many times. The CDR3 region has the DNA TGTGCCAGCAGTGGACAGGCTCAAGAGACCCAGTACTTC. This sequence encodes CASSGQAQETQYF. This chain joins TRBV12-3 or TRBV12-4 and TRBJ2-5; 7 nucleotides agree with TRBD1. The CDR3 runs 13 residues. V lost 5 bases, J lost 2 bases, and 2 bases stayed unmatched.

The chain joins TRBV7-9 to TRBJ1-1, with no clear D. This CDR3 region has 13 residues. CDR1 and CDR2 (germline): SEHNR, FQNEAQ (reference sequence). V gave up 5 bases and J gave up 1 base, with 8 bases separating them. CDR3 nucleotide sequence: TGTGCCAGCAGCAGGAATGAGAACACTGAAGCTTTCTTT. This codes for CASSRNENTEAFF.

The sample holds a few counts of this clonotype. V is TRBV13 and J is TRBJ2-5; 12 positions match TRBD2. Germline CDR1 is PRHDT and CDR2 is FYEKMQ (reference sequence). V was clipped by 5 bases and J by 2 bases; unmatched bases: 6. The CDR3 contains 16 residues. The CDR3 DNA reads TGTGCCAGCAGCAACCTAGCGGGGGGGCGTCAAGAGACCCAGTACTTC. It yields the protein CASSNLAGGRQETQYF.

Only a few counts were recorded for this clonotype. The chain is built from TRBV2 and TRBJ2-3; 7 bases are shared with TRBD2. CDR1 is SNHLY and CDR2 is FYNNEI in the germline V gene. V dropped 4 bases and J dropped 0; count of bases not matched to a gene: 7. The CDR3 runs 16 residues. In DNA, the CDR3 is TGTGCCAGCAGTGGTTCTGCGGGGGTTAGCACAGATACGCAGTATTTT. This encodes CASSGSAGVSTDTQYF.

Comments on this clonotype: The final CDR3 position lacks the conserved phenylalanine or tryptophan, pointing to a likely read error. No DNA is shown, since the ends of the CDR3 on it are uncertain; the CDR3 is the one TCRdb lists. The chain is built from TRBV4-3 and TRBJ1-2; no DNA check was done on the table's D call, TRBD1. From germline, CDR1 is LGHNA and CDR2 YSLEER. The CDR3 has 10 amino acids, counting both end residues. CDR3 sequence: CASSCNNRVK.

The sample holds a few counts of this clonotype. The chain uses TRBV28 and TRBJ2-3; D gene uncertain. Germline V lookup: CDR1 MDHEN, CDR2 SYDVKM. V lost 5 bases and J lost 6, with 9 bases in between. This CDR3 contains 12 residues. CDR3 nucleotides: TGTGCCAGCAGTCCCCCGTGGGATACGCAGTATTTT. Translating gives CASSPPWDTQYF.

The genes are TRBV12-3 or TRBV12-4 and TRBJ2-3; D is ambiguous. The length of the CDR3 is 16 residues. The V gene lost 3 bases and the J gene lost 0 bases, with 13 bases spanning the gap. The CDR3 loop reads CASSFRRGSSTDTQYF. The CDR3 DNA sequence: TGTGCCAGCAGTTTTCGTCGTGGGTCCAGCACAGATACGCAGTATTTT.

This clonotype was seen repeatedly, ten times or more. V gene TRBV29-1 combines with J gene TRBJ2-5; 8 bases agree with TRBD1. Germline CDR1 and CDR2: SQVTM and ANQGSEA. The ends lost 7 bases at V and 3 bases at J; junction bases unmatched: 7. CDR3 length: 13 residues. The CDR3 DNA reads as TGCAGCGCCAACAGGGGGTCGGAAGAGACCCAGTACTTC. Protein: CSANRGSEETQYF.

This chain links TRBV6-2 or TRBV6-3 with TRBJ2-7; TRBD1 is a possible D gene (6 bases). V was pared by 7 bases and J by 6 bases, with 13 bases between. From germline, CDR1 is MNHEY and CDR2 SVGEGT. The CDR3 covers 12 residues. CDR3: CASKIRGAEQYV. CDR3 nucleotides: TGTGCCAGCAAAATCAGGGGAGCCGAGCAGTACGTC.

Worth noting for this clonotype: A much larger clonotype is one base distant, so this may be a read error. V and J are TRBV6-1 and TRBJ1-1; D unresolved. Trimming removed 0 bases at V and 11 bases at J, with 13 bases between. This CDR3 has 13 residues. Looked up from germline, CDR1 is MNHNS and CDR2 is SASEGT. In DNA form, the CDR3 reads TGTGCCAGCAGTGAAGCGAGTCGGGTGAGGGCTTTCTTT. Translating gives CASSEASRVRAFF.

This clonotype was recorded a few times. The chain is built from TRBV20-1 and TRBJ2-3; 7 positions match TRBD2. Germline V lookup: CDR1 DFQATT, CDR2 SNEGSKA (reference sequence). Germline trimming cut 5 bases from V and 4 bases from J; bases unmatched to any gene: 18. This CDR3 is 17 amino acids long. CDR3 residues: CSAGFPGLVSFPDTQYF. CDR3 nucleotide sequence: TGCAGTGCTGGCTTCCCAGGACTAGTATCGTTCCCAGATACGCAGTATTTT.

This clonotype was found a few times. The chain recombines TRBV12-3 or TRBV12-4 with TRBJ1-1; 9 bases agree with TRBD1. V was pared by 6 bases and J by 5 bases, with 7 bases of the junction left unmatched. This CDR3 is built from 14 residues. The CDR3 DNA is TGTGCCAGCAGAGCACAGGGGGCCCGGACTGAAGCTTTCTTT. The encoded protein is CASRAQGARTEAFF.

The V and J genes are TRBV5-4 and TRBJ2-7; D unclear. Trimming took off 4 bases at V and 6 bases at J, with 8 bases between the two ends. This CDR3 contains 11 residues. Germline CDR1 SGHNT, CDR2 YYREEE (reference sequence). The CDR3 reads CASSLQSEQYF. CDR3 nucleotide sequence: TGTGCCAGCAGCCTACAGAGCGAGCAGTACTTC.

This clonotype was detected a few times. The rearrangement links TRBV6-4 to TRBJ2-1; D possibly corresponds to TRBD2 (5 bases). V was cut by 4 bases and J by 2 bases, with 12 bases left in between. Germline V gives CDR1 MRHNA, CDR2 SNTAGT. This CDR3 has 15 residues. The CDR3 bases are TGTGCCAGCAGTGTTGACGCGGGTACCTACAATGAGCAGTTCTTC. This translates into CASSVDAGTYNEQFF.

The chain has TRBV5-5 and TRBJ2-2, with TRBD1 as a possible D gene (6 bases). The CDR3 runs 18 residues. Germline lookup yields CDR1 SGHKS and CDR2 YYEKEE (reference sequence). Trimming shortened V by 5 bases and J by 0 bases, and 20 bases separated the two germline ends. DNA for the CDR3: TGTGCCAGCAGGGACCGGGACATGGCCATCGCGAACACCGGGGAGCTGTTTTTT. It yields the protein CASRDRDMAIANTGELFF.

The rearrangement joins TRBV4-2 to TRBJ1-6; D is ambiguous. Germline lookup yields CDR1 LGHNA and CDR2 YNFKEQ. This CDR3 has 16 amino acids. V was clipped by 0 bases and J by 0 bases, with 6 bases between them. The CDR3 spells CASSQEMGSYNSPLHF. The DNA for the CDR3 is TGTGCCAGCAGCCAAGAGATGGGCTCCTATAATTCACCCCTCCACTTT.

This clonotype was seen a handful of times. The chain employs TRBV6-5 and TRBJ2-5; weak D call: TRBD2 (6 bases). V was shortened by 6 bases and J by 4 bases, with 18 bases between the two germline ends. Germline V gene sequence: CDR1 MNHEY, CDR2 SVGAGI. The CDR3 extends over 15 amino acids. The CDR3 DNA is TGTGCCAGCAGAAGGGACTTCTCAAAGGCAGAGACCCAGTACTTC. It codes for CASRRDFSKAETQYF.

V is TRBV4-3 and J is TRBJ2-3, with D perhaps matching TRBD1 (5 bases). Trimming removed 1 base from V and 6 bases from J, with 11 bases in between. The V gene's germline CDR1 is LGHNA and CDR2 YSLEER. The CDR3 consists of 14 residues. The CDR3 protein is CASSQGTRVDTQYF. The CDR3 nucleotides read TGCGCCAGCAGCCAAGGTACCAGGGTTGATACGCAGTATTTT.